This is a list of T cell receptor beta chains from one sample in a study of blood T cell repertoires in COVID-19. The assay was immunoSEQ multiplex PCR, and TCRdb's table has in-frame clones only and misses some. The sample holds 70,000 to 100,000 clones, roughly 90% seen once. Sequencing was done on a sample of peripheral blood. These TCRs come from a man aged 50-60 years with COVID-19, enrolled during active disease. The CDR3 runs from the conserved cysteine through the conserved F or W. Fields, in order: V gene, D gene, J gene, CDR3 protein. The D gene is left open where the match is weak.

V gene: TRBV24-1; D gene: TRBD2; J gene: TRBJ2-5; CDR3 protein: CATSDATSGGEQETQYF
V gene: TRBV24-1; D gene: TRBD1; J gene: TRBJ2-7; CDR3 protein: CATSDTGTGVSEQYF
V gene: TRBV7-9; D gene: -; J gene: TRBJ1-1; CDR3 protein: CASSLGTVENTEAFF
V gene: TRBV4-1; D gene: -; J gene: TRBJ1-2; CDR3 protein: CASSQDGQLAGYGYTF
V gene: TRBV12-3/TRBV12-4; D gene: -; J gene: TRBJ1-1; CDR3 protein: CASSFTGNTEAFF
V gene: TRBV3-1/TRBV3-2; D gene: TRBD2; J gene: TRBJ2-2; CDR3 protein: CASSQDVGLAGPLNTGELFF
V gene: TRBV28; D gene: -; J gene: TRBJ1-1; CDR3 protein: CASSAKGNTEAFF
V gene: TRBV4-1; D gene: -; J gene: TRBJ2-3; CDR3 protein: CASSHSPTGRTDTQYF
V gene: TRBV5-1; D gene: -; J gene: TRBJ1-4; CDR3 protein: CASSEGTAATNEKLFF
V gene: TRBV6-5; D gene: -; J gene: TRBJ2-1; CDR3 protein: CASSRPYNEQFF
V gene: TRBV28; D gene: TRBD1; J gene: TRBJ1-2; CDR3 protein: CASLSGQTYGYTF
V gene: TRBV28; D gene: -; J gene: TRBJ2-7; CDR3 protein: CASSLRLGEQYF
V gene: TRBV5-1; D gene: TRBD1; J gene: TRBJ1-6; CDR3 protein: CASSLGQGASPLHF
V gene: TRBV9; D gene: -; J gene: TRBJ2-3; CDR3 protein: CASSAGSTDTQYF
V gene: TRBV11-2; D gene: -; J gene: TRBJ2-2; CDR3 protein: CASRKTGRGNTGELFF
V gene: TRBV7-2; D gene: TRBD2; J gene: TRBJ2-1; CDR3 protein: CASILTSGGAYEQFF
V gene: TRBV30; D gene: TRBD1; J gene: TRBJ1-2; CDR3 protein: CAWSLTGGYGYTF
V gene: TRBV7-9; D gene: -; J gene: TRBJ1-2; CDR3 protein: CASSTRSHGYTF
V gene: TRBV2; D gene: -; J gene: TRBJ1-2; CDR3 protein: CATPGQNYGYTF
V gene: TRBV4-1; D gene: -; J gene: TRBJ2-2; CDR3 protein: CASSQRWRNTGELFF
V gene: TRBV10-3; D gene: TRBD1; J gene: TRBJ1-3; CDR3 protein: CAITEPGTGLIGNTIYF
V gene: TRBV18; D gene: -; J gene: TRBJ1-3; CDR3 protein: CASSPDRTSGNTIYF
V gene: TRBV19; D gene: -; J gene: TRBJ1-1; CDR3 protein: CASSQVGRPGVDTEAFF
V gene: TRBV7-8; D gene: -; J gene: TRBJ1-6; CDR3 protein: CASSLNYGRGVSSYNSPLHF
V gene: TRBV2; D gene: -; J gene: TRBJ1-4; CDR3 protein: CASNREGEKLFF
V gene: TRBV6-5; D gene: TRBD1; J gene: TRBJ2-7; CDR3 protein: CASTKIGQGTYEQYF
V gene: TRBV7-6; D gene: -; J gene: TRBJ2-1; CDR3 protein: CASSLEAGIYNEQFF
V gene: TRBV19; D gene: TRBD1; J gene: TRBJ2-5; CDR3 protein: CASSHRTGGLKTQYF
V gene: TRBV5-1; D gene: TRBD1; J gene: TRBJ2-4; CDR3 protein: CASSQVDRDLAKNIQYF
V gene: TRBV5-4; D gene: TRBD1; J gene: TRBJ2-1; CDR3 protein: CATKRRGQDEQFF
V gene: TRBV24-1; D gene: TRBD2; J gene: TRBJ2-5; CDR3 protein: CATSELLAGAETQYF
V gene: TRBV7-9; D gene: -; J gene: TRBJ2-5; CDR3 protein: CASSPWGGIFETQYF